This entry lists 22 T cell receptor beta chains sequenced from one sample in a study of T-cell memory formation after mild COVID-19. Via MiXCR, TCRdb re-called the 5' RACE reads, giving one row per CDR3 protein. The table includes fewer than 50,000 distinct CDR3 sequences, 12% detected once. The sequencing sample was made of PBMCs or a T cell subset sorted from them (not recorded which). The origin of the receptors is a man between 18 and 29 years old who had mild COVID-19 (a few samples of this study predate the infection). Cell type and time point are not known.

The chain carries TRBV6-5 and TRBJ1-1; D is uncertain. Per the germline V gene, CDR1 is MNHEY and CDR2 is SVGAGI. The CDR3 runs to 12 residues. Trimming removed 6 bases at V and 5 bases at J, with 10 bases between. CDR3 residues: CASRTRYTEAFF. Written as DNA, the CDR3 is TGTGCCAGCAGGACTCGGTATACTGAAGCTTTCTTT.

This clonotype has a handful of counts. The rearrangement uses TRBV12-3 or TRBV12-4 and TRBJ1-2; TRBD1 might be the D (5 bases). The CDR3 has 13 residues. V lost 2 bases, J lost 4 bases, and 8 bases lay in between. The chain's CDR3 is CASSLRGSYGYTF. The CDR3 region has the DNA TGTGCCAGCAGTTTAAGGGGATCCTATGGCTACACCTTC.

This clonotype was seen more than once but under ten times. The genes are TRBV5-1 and TRBJ2-7; D unresolved. Germline values: CDR1 SGHRS, CDR2 YFSETQ. Trimming removed 0 bases from V and 3 bases from J, with 13 bases in between. This CDR3 region has 15 residues. The CDR3 spells CASSLAVLARYEQYF. The CDR3 bases are TGCGCCAGCAGCTTGGCAGTCTTGGCCCGCTACGAGCAGTACTTC.

This clonotype has only a few counts. This rearrangement joins TRBV5-6 to TRBJ2-5, with D possibly being TRBD1 or TRBD2 (6 bases each). CDR3 length: 14 amino acids. V lost 4 bases to trimming and J lost 5 bases, with 15 bases between them. Germline V gene data show CDR1 as SGHDT and CDR2 as YYEEEE. CDR3 sequence reads: CASSPGGGTETQYF. CDR3 DNA sequence: TGTGCCAGCAGCCCTGGAGGGGGTACGGAGACCCAGTACTTC.

V gene TRBV11-2 combines with J gene TRBJ2-2; D may be TRBD1 or TRBD2 (5 bases each). Trimming pared 3 bases from V and 7 bases from J, leaving 15 bases between. Germline V gene lookup returns CDR1 SGHAT and CDR2 FQNNGV. There are 15 residues in the CDR3. In nucleotides, the CDR3 is TGTGCCAGCAGCTTGAGGGACCCGAAGGACGGGGAGCTGTTTTTT. Encoded protein: CASSLRDPKDGELFF.

This clonotype came up a few times. The J gene is TRBJ1-4, the V gene TRBV2; no reliable D call. This CDR3 is 13 amino acids long. The V gene lost 3 bases and the J gene lost 8 bases, with 10 bases spanning the gap. Per germline, CDR1 SNHLY and CDR2 FYNNEI. In nucleotides, the CDR3 is TGTGCCAGCAGTGAGGGCTCTAGCGAAAAACTGTTTTTT. Translation: CASSEGSSEKLFF. Filled out from reference TRBV2 and TRBJ1-4, the complete variable domain reads EPEVTQTPSHQVTQMGQEVILRCVPISNHLYFYWYRQILGQKVEFLVSFYNNEISEKSEIFDDQFSVERPDGSNFTLKIRSTKLEDSAMYFCASSEGSSEKLFFGSGTQLSVL.

The chain uses TRBV4-3 and TRBJ2-5; D is possibly TRBD1 (7 bases). Trimming removed 1 base at V and 8 bases at J, with 23 bases between. Germline V gene lookup returns CDR1 LGHNA and CDR2 YSLEER. There are 17 residues in the CDR3. The CDR3 sequence: CASSQALPAGGSNTQYF. The CDR3 DNA follows: TGCGCCAGCAGCCAAGCCCTCCCCGCAGGGGGGAGTAATACCCAGTACTTC.

This clonotype has only one observation. The rearrangement uses TRBV5-6 and TRBJ1-6, with TRBD1 as a possible D gene (5 bases). Trimming removed 4 bases from V and 13 bases from J, with 12 bases in between. Germline values: CDR1 SGHDT, CDR2 YYEEEE. CDR3 length equals 12 residues. The CDR3 sequence: CASSLEGNPLHF. CDR3 nucleotide sequence: TGTGCCAGCAGCCTAGAGGGGAATCCCCTCCACTTT.

The V gene is TRBV4-3, the J gene TRBJ1-2; the D is unclear. Germline loops: CDR1 LGHNA, CDR2 YSLEER. The CDR3 spans 14 residues. The V end lost 0 bases, the J end lost 0 bases, and 5 bases lay between the germline ends. The CDR3 loop is CASSQDSSNYGYTF. The CDR3, as DNA: TGCGCCAGCAGCCAAGACAGCTCTAACTATGGCTACACCTTC.

This clonotype was seen at least ten times. This chain connects TRBV7-2 to TRBJ2-3; D uncertain. Looked up from germline, CDR1 is SGHTA and CDR2 is FQGNSA. The CDR3 covers 13 residues. The V end was cut by 5 bases, the J end by 4 bases, with 10 bases between. CDR3 in amino acids: CASSPRVSDTQYF. The CDR3 DNA is TGTGCCAGCAGCCCTCGCGTATCAGATACGCAGTATTTT.

This clonotype was counted ten times or more. J is TRBJ2-3 and V is TRBV6-5; D might be TRBD2 (6 bases). Germline loops: CDR1 MNHEY, CDR2 SVGAGI. There are 14 residues in the CDR3. The V gene lost 2 bases and the J gene lost 0 bases, with 6 bases spanning the gap. The CDR3 loop is CASSYLASTDTQYF. The CDR3 coding sequence is TGTGCCAGCAGTTACCTAGCGAGCACAGATACGCAGTATTTT.

V and J are TRBV4-3 and TRBJ1-2; the D gene is possibly TRBD1 (6 bases). V lost 4 bases, J lost 4 bases, and 10 bases lay in between. The CDR3 sequence is 13 residues long. CDR1 and CDR2 from the germline V gene are LGHNA and YSLEER. The CDR3 here is CASSLGGGYGYTF. CDR3 nucleotides: TGCGCCAGCAGCCTAGGGGGTGGCTATGGCTACACCTTC.

This clonotype was seen ten or more times. The V and J genes are TRBV7-2 and TRBJ2-1, with 7 nucleotides matching TRBD1. Germline V gives CDR1 SGHTA, CDR2 FQGNSA. With 1 base clipped from V and 2 bases from J, the junction kept 2 bases outside the gene matches. The CDR3 loop spans 15 amino acids. CDR3 region: CASSLGQGAYNEQFF. The CDR3 DNA reads TGTGCCAGCAGCTTAGGACAGGGAGCCTACAATGAGCAGTTCTTC.

The table lists this clonotype with a few counts. The chain has TRBV2 and TRBJ2-5, with no clear D. CDR1 is SNHLY and CDR2 is FYNNEI in the germline V gene. This CDR3 spans 14 amino acids. The CDR3: CAVAFTGTGETQYF. CDR3 nucleotides: TGTGCAGTGGCGTTCACCGGCACTGGGGAGACCCAGTACTTC.

At least ten counts were recorded for this clonotype. The chain recombines TRBV5-6 with TRBJ2-5; 8 bases line up with TRBD1. Trimming removed 4 bases from V and 5 bases from J; junction bases left unmatched: 7. Germline CDR1 is SGHDT and CDR2 is YYEEEE. The CDR3 consists of 14 residues. This CDR3 is CASSTPGTGETQYF. CDR3 coding DNA: TGTGCCAGCAGCACACCCGGGACAGGCGAGACCCAGTACTTC.

The V gene is TRBV25-1, the J gene TRBJ1-5; D remains ambiguous. CDR1 MGHDK and CDR2 SYGVNS come from the germline V gene. Deletions cut 1 base from V and 7 bases from J, with 5 bases between. This CDR3 has 12 residues. CDR3 sequence reads: CASSESGQPQHF. The CDR3, as DNA: TGTGCCAGCAGTGAATCCGGGCAGCCCCAGCATTTT.

This clonotype came up a few times. V and J are TRBV6-2 or TRBV6-3 and TRBJ2-5; TRBD1 is a possible D gene (6 bases). The CDR3 sequence is 14 residues long. Trimming took 7 bases from V and 5 from J, leaving 17 bases between them. Germline CDR1 reads MNHEY; CDR2 reads SVGEGT. DNA of the CDR3: TGTGCCAGCACCAGTCGTGGGGGCGGGGAGACCCAGTACTTC. Its translation: CASTSRGGGETQYF.

Ten or more counts support this clonotype. The chain uses TRBV6-1 and TRBJ2-7, with D unresolved. The germline V and J ends were trimmed by 1 base and 6 bases, with 10 bases remaining between them. Germline CDR1 is MNHNS and CDR2 is SASEGT. This CDR3 contains 13 residues. CDR3 sequence reads: CASSEGAVLEQYV. The CDR3 DNA is TGTGCCAGCAGTGAAGGGGCAGTCCTCGAGCAGTACGTC.

The rearrangement links TRBV28 to TRBJ2-4, with D tentatively TRBD1 or TRBD2 (5 bases each). Germline V gives CDR1 MDHEN, CDR2 SYDVKM. The CDR3 contains 16 residues. The CDR3 protein is CAAAGDGDLAKNIQYF. The CDR3 region has the DNA TGTGCGGCGGCCGGGGACGGGGATTTAGCCAAAAACATTCAGTACTTC. Drawing the rest from reference TRBV28 and TRBJ2-4, the complete variable domain is DVKVTQSSRYLVKRTGEKVFLECVQDMDHENMFWYRQDPGLGLRLIYFSYDVKMKEKGDIPEGYSVSREKKERFSLILESASTNQTSMYLCAAAGDGDLAKNIQYFGAGTRLSVL.

CDR3 DNA sequence: TGCAGTGCTAGCAAAGTAGCGGGGGGGCTCTACAATGAGCAGTTCTTC. This translates into CSASKVAGGLYNEQFF. The chain employs TRBV20-1 and TRBJ2-1, with TRBD2 matching over 11 bases. This CDR3 is built from 16 residues. Losses at the gene ends were 3 bases for V and 3 bases for J; bases not matched to a gene: 7. The germline gives CDR1 DFQATT, CDR2 SNEGSKA (reference sequence).

This chain uses TRBV20-1 with TRBJ1-2, with 9 positions matching TRBD1. Germline assignment: CDR1 DFQATT and CDR2 SNEGSKA (reference sequence). The CDR3 sequence is 11 residues long. Trimming removed 4 bases from V and 8 bases from J; junction bases left unmatched: 2. The CDR3 region has the DNA TGCAGTGCTACGGACAGGGGCGGCTACACCTTC. Protein: CSATDRGGYTF.

This clonotype was found a few times. The V and J genes are TRBV27 and TRBJ1-5; no definite D call. The germline V gene encodes CDR1 MNHEY and CDR2 SMNVEV (reference sequence). V gave up 3 bases and J gave up 0 bases, with 6 bases separating them. The CDR3 sequence is 14 residues long. DNA for the CDR3: TGTGCCAGCAGTTTGAAGAGTAGCAATCAGCCCCAGCATTTT. Protein product: CASSLKSSNQPQHF.